The clone carrying this T cell receptor (beta chain) is medium-sized (0.01 to 0.1%) in the sample. Its antigen remains unknown. This record belongs to a study of metastatic and nonmetastatic thyroid tumors. Looking at the study overall: Repertoires of blood and of tissue (tumor or nodule) from malignant and benign thyroid patients were compared.

Findings of the study overall: It was reported that TCR beta diversity was significantly higher in malignant thyroid tumors than benign nodules, in blood and tumor.

The CDR3 loop spans 15 amino acids. Germline lookup yields CDR1 SGHRS and CDR2 YFSETQ. The J segment lost 3 bases and the V segment lost 4 bases, leaving 4 bases of the junction unmatched. No patient received treatment before thyroid surgery. Per the authors' pipeline: Clinicopathological groups of papillary thyroid cancer showed CDR3 differences that were used to build a distant-metastasis classifier. Using MiXCR, TCRdb re-called clones from the PCR reads. These V and J calls rely on TCRdb rather than the paper's analysis. The sample gives under 30,000 clones, around a quarter of which show up once; more than 2% is in the top ten.

The sequence was collected from a female donor with papillary thyroid cancer or a benign thyroid nodule (not recorded which). Some clones in this sample may be carry-over from other donors' samples. The chain is built from TRBV5-1 and TRBJ2-7; TRBD2 matches 13 bases. Sequencing was performed on blood. The chain's CDR3 is CASSHGLAGDYEQYF. The CDR3 nucleotides read TGCGCCAGCAGCCACGGACTAGCGGGGGACTACGAGCAGTACTTC. The full variable domain, in which reference TRBV5-1 and TRBJ2-7 provide the parts outside the CDR3, is KAGVTQTPRYLIKTRGQQVTLSCSPISGHRSVSWYQQTPGQGLQFLFEYFSETQRNKGNFPGRFSGRQFSNSRSEMNVSTLELGDSALYLCASSHGLAGDYEQYFGPGTRLTVT.